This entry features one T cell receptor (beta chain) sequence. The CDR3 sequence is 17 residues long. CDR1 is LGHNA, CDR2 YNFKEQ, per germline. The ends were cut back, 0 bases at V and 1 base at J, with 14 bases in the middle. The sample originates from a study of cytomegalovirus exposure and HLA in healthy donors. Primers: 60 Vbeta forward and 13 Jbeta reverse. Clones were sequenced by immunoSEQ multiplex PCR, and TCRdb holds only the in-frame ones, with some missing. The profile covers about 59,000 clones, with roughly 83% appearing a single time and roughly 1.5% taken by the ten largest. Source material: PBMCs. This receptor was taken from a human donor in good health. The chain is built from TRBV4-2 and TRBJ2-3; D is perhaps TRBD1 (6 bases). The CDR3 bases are TGTGCCAGCAGCCAAGAAAATGGGGGCCCCCGCACAGATACGCAGTATTTT. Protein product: CASSQENGGPRTDTQYF.